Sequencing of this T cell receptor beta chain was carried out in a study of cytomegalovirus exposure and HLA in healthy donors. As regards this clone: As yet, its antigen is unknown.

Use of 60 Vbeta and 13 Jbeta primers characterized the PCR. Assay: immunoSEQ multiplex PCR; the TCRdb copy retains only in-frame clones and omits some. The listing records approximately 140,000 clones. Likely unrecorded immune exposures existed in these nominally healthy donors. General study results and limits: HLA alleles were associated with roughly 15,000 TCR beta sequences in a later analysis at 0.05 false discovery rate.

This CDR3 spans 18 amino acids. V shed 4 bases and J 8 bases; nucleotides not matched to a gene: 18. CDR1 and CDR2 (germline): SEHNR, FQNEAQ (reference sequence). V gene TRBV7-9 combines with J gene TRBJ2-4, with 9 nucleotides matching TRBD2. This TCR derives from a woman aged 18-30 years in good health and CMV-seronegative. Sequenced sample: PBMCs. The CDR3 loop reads CASSSKYRREGFLDIQYF. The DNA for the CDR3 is TGTGCCAGCAGCTCGAAATATCGGCGGGAGGGGTTTTTAGACATTCAGTACTTC.